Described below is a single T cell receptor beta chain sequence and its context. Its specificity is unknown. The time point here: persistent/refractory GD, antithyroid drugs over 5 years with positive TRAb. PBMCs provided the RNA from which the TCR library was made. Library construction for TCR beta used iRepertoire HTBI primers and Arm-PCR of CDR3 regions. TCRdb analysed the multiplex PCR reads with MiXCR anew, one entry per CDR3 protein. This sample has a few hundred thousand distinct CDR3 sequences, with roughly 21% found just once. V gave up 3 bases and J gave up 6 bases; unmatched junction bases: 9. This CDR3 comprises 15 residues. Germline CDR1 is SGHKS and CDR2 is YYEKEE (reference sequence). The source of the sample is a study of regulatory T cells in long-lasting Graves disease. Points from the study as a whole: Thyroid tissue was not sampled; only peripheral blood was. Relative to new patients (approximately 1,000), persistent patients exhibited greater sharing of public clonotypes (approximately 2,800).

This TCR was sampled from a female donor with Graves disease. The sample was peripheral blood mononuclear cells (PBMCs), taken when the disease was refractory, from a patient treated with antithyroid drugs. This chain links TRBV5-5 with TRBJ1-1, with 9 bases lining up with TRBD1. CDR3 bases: TGTGCCAGCAGCTACCCCGGGACAGGGTACGCTGAAGCTTTCTTT. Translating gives CASSYPGTGYAEAFF. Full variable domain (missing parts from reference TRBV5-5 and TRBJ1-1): DAGVTQSPTHLIKTRGQQVTLRCSPISGHKSVSWYQQVLGQGPQFIFQYYEKEERGRGNFPDRFSARQFPNYSSELNVNALLLGDSALYLCASSYPGTGYAEAFFGQGTRLTVV.